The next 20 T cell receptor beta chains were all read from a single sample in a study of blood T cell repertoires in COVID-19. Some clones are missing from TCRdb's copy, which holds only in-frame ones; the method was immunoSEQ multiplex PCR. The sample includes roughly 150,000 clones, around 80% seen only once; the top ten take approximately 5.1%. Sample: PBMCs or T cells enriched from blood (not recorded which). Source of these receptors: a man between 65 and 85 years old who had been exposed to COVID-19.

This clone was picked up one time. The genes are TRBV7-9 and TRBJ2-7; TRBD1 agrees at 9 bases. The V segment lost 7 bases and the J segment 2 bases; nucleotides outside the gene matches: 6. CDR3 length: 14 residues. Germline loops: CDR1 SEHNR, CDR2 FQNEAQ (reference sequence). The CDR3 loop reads CASIPRDRAYEQYF. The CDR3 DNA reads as TGTGCCAGCATCCCGCGGGACAGGGCCTACGAGCAGTACTTC.

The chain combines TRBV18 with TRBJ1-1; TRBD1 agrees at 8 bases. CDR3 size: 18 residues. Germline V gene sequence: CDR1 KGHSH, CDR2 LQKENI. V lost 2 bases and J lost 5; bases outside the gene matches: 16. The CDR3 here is CASSPRIGQGQDRTEAFF. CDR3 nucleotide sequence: TGTGCCAGCTCACCAAGGATAGGACAGGGTCAAGATAGGACTGAAGCTTTCTTT.

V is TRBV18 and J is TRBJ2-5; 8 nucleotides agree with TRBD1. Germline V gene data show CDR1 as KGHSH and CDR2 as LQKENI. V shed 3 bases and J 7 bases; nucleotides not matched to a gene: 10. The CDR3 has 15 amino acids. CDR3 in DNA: TGTGCCAGCTCACCCCTAACAGGGGGTGAAGCGACCCAGTACTTC. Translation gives CASSPLTGGEATQYF.

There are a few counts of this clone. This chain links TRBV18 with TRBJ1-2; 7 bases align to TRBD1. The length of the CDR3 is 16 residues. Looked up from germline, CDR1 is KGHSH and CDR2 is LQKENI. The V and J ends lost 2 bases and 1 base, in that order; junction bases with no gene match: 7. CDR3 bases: TGTGCCAGCTCACCAGACTCGGGACAGTTTAACTATGGCTACACCTTC. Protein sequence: CASSPDSGQFNYGYTF.

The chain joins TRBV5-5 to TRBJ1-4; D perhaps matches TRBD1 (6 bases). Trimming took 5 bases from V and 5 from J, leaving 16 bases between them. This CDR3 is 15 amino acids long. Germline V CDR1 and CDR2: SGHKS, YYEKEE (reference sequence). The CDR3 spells CASSSGHTENEKLFF. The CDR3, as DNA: TGTGCCAGCAGTTCGGGACACACCGAGAATGAAAAACTGTTTTTT. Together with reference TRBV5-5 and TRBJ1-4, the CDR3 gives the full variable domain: DAGVTQSPTHLIKTRGQQVTLRCSPISGHKSVSWYQQVLGQGPQFIFQYYEKEERGRGNFPDRFSARQFPNYSSELNVNALLLGDSALYLCASSSGHTENEKLFFGSGTQLSVL.

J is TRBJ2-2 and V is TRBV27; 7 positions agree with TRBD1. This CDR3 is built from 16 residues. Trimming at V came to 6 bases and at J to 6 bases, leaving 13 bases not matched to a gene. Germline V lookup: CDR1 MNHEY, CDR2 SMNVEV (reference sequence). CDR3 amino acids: CASSTILDRDAGELFF. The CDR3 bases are TGTGCCAGCAGCACTATTCTCGACAGGGACGCCGGGGAGCTGTTTTTT.

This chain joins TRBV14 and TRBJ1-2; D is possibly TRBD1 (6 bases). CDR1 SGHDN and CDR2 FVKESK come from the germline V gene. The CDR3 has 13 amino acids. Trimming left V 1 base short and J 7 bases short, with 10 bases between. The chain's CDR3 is CASSQVQGFGYTF. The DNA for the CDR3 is TGTGCCAGCAGCCAAGTCCAGGGGTTTGGCTACACCTTC. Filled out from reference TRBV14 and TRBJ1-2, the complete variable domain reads EAGVTQFPSHSVIEKGQTVTLRCDPISGHDNLYWYRRVMGKEIKFLLHFVKESKQDESGMPNNRFLAERTGGTYSTLKVQPAELEDSGVYFCASSQVQGFGYTFGSGTRLTVV.

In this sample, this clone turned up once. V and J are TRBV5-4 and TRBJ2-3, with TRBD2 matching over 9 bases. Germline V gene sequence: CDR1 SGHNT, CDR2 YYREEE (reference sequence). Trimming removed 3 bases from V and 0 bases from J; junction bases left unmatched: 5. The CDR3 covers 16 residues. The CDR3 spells CASSSWTSASTDTQYF. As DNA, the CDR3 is TGTGCCAGCAGCTCTTGGACTAGCGCAAGCACAGATACGCAGTATTTT.

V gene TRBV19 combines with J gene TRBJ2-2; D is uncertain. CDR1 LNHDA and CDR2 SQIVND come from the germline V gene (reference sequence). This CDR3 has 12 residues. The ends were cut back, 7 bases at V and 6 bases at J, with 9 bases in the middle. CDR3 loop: CASTFLSGELFF. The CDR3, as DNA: TGTGCCAGTACGTTTTTATCCGGGGAGCTGTTTTTT.

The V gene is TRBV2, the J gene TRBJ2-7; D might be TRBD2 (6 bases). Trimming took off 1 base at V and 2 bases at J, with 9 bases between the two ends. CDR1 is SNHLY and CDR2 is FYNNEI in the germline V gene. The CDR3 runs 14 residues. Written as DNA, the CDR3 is TGTGCCAGCAGTGAAGGCGGACTAACCTACGAGCAGTACTTC. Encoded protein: CASSEGGLTYEQYF.

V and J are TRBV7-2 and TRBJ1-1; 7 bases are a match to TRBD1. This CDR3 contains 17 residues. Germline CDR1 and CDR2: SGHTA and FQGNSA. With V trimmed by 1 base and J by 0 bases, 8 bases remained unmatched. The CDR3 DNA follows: TGTGCCAGCAGCTTAGTGGCGCAGGGGGACATGAACACTGAAGCTTTCTTT. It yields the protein CASSLVAQGDMNTEAFF.

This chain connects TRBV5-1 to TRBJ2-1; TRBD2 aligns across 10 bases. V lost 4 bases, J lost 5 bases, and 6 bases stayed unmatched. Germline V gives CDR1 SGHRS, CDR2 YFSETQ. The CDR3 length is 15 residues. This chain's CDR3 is CASSPLAGENNEQFF. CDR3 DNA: TGCGCCAGCAGCCCCCTAGCGGGAGAGAACAATGAGCAGTTCTTC.

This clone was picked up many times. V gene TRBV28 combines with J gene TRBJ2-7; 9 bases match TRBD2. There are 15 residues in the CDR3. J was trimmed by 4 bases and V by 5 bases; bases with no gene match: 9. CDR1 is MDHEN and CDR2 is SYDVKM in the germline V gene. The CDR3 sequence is CASSIQGLADYEQYF. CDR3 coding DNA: TGTGCCAGCAGTATCCAGGGACTAGCAGATTACGAGCAGTACTTC. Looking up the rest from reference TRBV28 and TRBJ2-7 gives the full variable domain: DVKVTQSSRYLVKRTGEKVFLECVQDMDHENMFWYRQDPGLGLRLIYFSYDVKMKEKGDIPEGYSVSREKKERFSLILESASTNQTSMYLCASSIQGLADYEQYFGPGTRLTVT.

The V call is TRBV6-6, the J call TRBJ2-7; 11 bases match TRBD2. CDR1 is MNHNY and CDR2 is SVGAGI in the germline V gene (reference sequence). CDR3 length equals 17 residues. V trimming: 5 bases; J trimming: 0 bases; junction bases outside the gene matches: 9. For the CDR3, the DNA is TGTGCCAGCAGTCAATACTTTAGCGGGAGGGCCTCCTACGAGCAGTACTTC. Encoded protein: CASSQYFSGRASYEQYF.

The CDR3 DNA reads TGTGCCAGCAGCCGGGACAGGGACTATGGCTACACCTTC. This sequence encodes CASSRDRDYGYTF. V is TRBV28 and J is TRBJ1-2; 9 nucleotides agree with TRBD1. The CDR3 has 13 amino acids. Germline CDR1 MDHEN, CDR2 SYDVKM. V lost 6 bases and J lost 3; bases outside the gene matches: 2.

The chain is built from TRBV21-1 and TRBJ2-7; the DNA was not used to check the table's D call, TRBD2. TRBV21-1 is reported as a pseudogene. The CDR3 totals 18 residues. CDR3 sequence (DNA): TGTGCCAGCAGCAAAGCGGACTTGCGGGGGGCAAGCTCCTACGAGCAGTACTTC. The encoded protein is CASSKADLRGASSYEQYF.

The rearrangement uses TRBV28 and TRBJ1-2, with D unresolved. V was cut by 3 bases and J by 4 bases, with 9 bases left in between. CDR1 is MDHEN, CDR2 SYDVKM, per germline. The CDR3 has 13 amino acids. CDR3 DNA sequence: TGTGCCAGCAGTTTTTTCCTTAGCTATGGCTACACCTTC. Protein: CASSFFLSYGYTF.

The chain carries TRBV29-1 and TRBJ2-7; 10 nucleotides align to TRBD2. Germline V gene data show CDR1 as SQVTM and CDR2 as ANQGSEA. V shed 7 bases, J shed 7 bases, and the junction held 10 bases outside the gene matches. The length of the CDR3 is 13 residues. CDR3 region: CSAWSSGRDEQYF. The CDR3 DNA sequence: TGCAGCGCCTGGTCTAGCGGGAGAGATGAGCAGTACTTC.

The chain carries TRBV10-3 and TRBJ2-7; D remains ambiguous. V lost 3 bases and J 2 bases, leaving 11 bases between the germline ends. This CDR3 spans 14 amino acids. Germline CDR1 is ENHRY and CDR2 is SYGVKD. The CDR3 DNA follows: TGTGCCATCAGTGACCCAGGAATTACCTACGAGCAGTACTTC. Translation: CAISDPGITYEQYF.

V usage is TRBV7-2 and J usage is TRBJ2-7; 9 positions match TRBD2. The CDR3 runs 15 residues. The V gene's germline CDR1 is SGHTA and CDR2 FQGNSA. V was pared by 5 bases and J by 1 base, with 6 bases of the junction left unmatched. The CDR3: CASSRPSGASYEQYF. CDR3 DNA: TGTGCCAGCAGCCGTCCTAGCGGGGCATCCTACGAGCAGTACTTC.